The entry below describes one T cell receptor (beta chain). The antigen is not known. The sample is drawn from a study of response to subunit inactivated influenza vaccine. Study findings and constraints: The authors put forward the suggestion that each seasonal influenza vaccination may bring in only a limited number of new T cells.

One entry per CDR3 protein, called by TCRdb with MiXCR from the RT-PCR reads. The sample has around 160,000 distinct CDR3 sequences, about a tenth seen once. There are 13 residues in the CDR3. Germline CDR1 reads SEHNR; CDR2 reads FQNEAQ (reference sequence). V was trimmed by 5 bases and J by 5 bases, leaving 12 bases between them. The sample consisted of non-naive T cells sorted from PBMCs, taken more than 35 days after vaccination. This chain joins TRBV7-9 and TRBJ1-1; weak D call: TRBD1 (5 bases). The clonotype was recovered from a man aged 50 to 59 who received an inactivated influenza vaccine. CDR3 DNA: TGTGCCAGCAGCCCCGGGCGGGGGACTGAAGCTTTCTTT. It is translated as CASSPGRGTEAFF.